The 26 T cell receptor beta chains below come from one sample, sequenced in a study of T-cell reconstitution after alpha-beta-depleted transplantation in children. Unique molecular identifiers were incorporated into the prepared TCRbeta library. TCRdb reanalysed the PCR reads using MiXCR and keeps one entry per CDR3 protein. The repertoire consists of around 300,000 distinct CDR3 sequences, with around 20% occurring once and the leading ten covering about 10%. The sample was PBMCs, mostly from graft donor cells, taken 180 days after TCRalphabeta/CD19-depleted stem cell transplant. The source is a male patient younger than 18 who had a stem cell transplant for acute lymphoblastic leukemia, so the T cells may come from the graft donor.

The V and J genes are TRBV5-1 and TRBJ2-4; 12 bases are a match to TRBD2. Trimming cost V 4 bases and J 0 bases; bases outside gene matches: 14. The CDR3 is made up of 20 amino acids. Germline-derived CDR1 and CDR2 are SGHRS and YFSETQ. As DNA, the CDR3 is TGCGCCAGCAGCCCGTCTTTAGGGACTAGCGGGTCCATAGCCAAAAACATTCAGTACTTC. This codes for CASSPSLGTSGSIAKNIQYF.

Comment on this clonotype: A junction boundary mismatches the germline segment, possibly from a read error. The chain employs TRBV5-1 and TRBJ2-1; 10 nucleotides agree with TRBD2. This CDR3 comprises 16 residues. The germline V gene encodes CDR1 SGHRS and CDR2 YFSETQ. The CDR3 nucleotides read TGCGCCAGCAGCGTGATTAGCGGGAGGTATTACAATGAGCAGCTCTTC. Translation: CASSVISGRYYNEQLF.

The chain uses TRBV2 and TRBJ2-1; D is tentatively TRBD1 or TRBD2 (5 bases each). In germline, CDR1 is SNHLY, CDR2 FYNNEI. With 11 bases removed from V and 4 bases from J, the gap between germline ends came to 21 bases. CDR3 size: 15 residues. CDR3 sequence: CASDSGTKKYNEQFF. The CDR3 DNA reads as TGTGCCTCCGACTCCGGGACCAAAAAATACAATGAGCAGTTCTTC.

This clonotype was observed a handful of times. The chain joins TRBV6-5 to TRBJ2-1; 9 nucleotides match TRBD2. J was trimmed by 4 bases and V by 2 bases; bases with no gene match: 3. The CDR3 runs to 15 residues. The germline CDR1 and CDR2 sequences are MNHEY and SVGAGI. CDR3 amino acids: CASSYGLALYNEQFF. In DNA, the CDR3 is TGTGCCAGCAGTTACGGACTAGCGTTATACAATGAGCAGTTCTTC.

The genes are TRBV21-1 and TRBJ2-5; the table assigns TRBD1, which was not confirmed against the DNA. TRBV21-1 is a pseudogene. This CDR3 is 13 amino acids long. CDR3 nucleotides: TGTGCCAGTACTAGACAGGGAAAAGAGACCCAGTACTTC. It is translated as CASTRQGKETQYF.

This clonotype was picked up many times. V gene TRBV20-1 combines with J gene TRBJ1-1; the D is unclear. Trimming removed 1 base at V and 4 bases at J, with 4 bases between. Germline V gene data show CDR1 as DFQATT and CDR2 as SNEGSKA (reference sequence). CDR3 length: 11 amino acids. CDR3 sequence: CSARGSTEAFF. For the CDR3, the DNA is TGCAGTGCTAGAGGGAGCACTGAAGCTTTCTTT.

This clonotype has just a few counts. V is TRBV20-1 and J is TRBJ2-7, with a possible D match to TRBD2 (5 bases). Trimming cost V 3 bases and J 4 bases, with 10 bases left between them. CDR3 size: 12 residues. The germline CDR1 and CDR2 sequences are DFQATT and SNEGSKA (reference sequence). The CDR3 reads CSAREVSYEQYF. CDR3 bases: TGCAGTGCTAGGGAGGTCAGTTACGAGCAGTACTTC.

The CDR3 DNA is TGTGCCAGCAGCTTAGTGCACGGAGACACTGAAGCTTTCTTT. This gives the protein CASSLVHGDTEAFF. The rearrangement joins TRBV7-9 to TRBJ1-1; unclear D gene. The CDR3 consists of 14 residues. The germline V gene has CDR1 SEHNR and CDR2 FQNEAQ (reference sequence). V lost 1 base to trimming and J lost 3 bases, with 9 bases between them.

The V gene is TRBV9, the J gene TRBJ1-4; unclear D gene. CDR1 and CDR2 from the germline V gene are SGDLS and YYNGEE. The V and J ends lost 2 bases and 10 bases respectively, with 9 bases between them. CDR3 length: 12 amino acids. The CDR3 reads CASSVADGKLFF. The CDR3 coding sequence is TGTGCCAGCAGCGTGGCGGACGGAAAACTGTTTTTT.

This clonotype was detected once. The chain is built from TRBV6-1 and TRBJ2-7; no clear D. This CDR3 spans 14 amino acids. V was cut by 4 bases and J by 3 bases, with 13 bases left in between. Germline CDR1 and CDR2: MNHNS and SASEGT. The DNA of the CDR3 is TGTGCCAGCAGTGGGAGCGTCCCCCTCTACGAGCAGTACTTC. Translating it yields CASSGSVPLYEQYF.

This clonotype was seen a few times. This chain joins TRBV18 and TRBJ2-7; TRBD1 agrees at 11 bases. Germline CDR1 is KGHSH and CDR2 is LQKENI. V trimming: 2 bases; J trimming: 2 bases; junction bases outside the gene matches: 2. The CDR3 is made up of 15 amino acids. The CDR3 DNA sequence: TGTGCCAGCTCACCAGGACAGGGGGCGGCCTACGAGCAGTACTTC. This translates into CASSPGQGAAYEQYF.

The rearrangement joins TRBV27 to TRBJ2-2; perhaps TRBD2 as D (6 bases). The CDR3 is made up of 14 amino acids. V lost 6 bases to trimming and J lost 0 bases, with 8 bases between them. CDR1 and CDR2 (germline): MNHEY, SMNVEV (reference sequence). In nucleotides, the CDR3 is TGTGCCAGCAGGGTAGCGGCGAACACCGGGGAGCTGTTTTTT. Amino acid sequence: CASRVAANTGELFF.

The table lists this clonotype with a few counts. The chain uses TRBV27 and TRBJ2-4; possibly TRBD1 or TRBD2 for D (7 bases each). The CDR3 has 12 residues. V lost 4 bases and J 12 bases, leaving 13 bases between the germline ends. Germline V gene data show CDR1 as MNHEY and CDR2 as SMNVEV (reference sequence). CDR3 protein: CASSSQGGPQYF. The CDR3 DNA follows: TGTGCCAGCAGTTCCCAGGGGGGGCCTCAGTACTTC.

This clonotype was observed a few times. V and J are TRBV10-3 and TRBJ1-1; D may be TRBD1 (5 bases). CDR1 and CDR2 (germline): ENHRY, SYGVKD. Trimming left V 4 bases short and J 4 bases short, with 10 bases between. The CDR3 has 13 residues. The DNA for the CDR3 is TGTGCCATCAGTGGAGGGGATACCACTGAAGCTTTCTTT. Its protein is CAISGGDTTEAFF.

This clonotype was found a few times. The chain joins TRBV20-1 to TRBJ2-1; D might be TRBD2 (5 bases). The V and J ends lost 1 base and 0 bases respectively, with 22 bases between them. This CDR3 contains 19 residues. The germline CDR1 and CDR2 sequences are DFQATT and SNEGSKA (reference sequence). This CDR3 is CSARALLGKVKSSYNEQFF. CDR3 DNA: TGCAGTGCTAGAGCCCTCCTCGGGAAGGTGAAAAGCTCCTACAATGAGCAGTTCTTC.

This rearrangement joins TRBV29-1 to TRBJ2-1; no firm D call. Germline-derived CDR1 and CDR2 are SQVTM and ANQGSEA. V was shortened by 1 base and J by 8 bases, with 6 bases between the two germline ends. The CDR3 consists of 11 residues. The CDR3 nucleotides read TGCAGCGTTGAAGTTTTCCATGAGCAGTTCTTC. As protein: CSVEVFHEQFF.

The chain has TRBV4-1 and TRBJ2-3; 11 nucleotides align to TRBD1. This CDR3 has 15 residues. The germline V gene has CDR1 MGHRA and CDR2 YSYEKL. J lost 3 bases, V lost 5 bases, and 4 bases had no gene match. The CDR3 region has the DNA TGCGCCAGCAGCGCCGGGACAGGGGGTACAGATACGCAGTATTTT. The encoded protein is CASSAGTGGTDTQYF.

The CDR3 DNA is TGTGCCAGCAGTACCTTAGCGGGAGATGAGACCCAGTACTTC. Amino acids: CASSTLAGDETQYF. The rearrangement uses TRBV9 and TRBJ2-5; 9 bases align to TRBD2. The CDR3 loop spans 14 amino acids. Unmatched junction bases numbered 7, after V lost 5 bases and J lost 5 bases. In germline, CDR1 is SGDLS, CDR2 YYNGEE.

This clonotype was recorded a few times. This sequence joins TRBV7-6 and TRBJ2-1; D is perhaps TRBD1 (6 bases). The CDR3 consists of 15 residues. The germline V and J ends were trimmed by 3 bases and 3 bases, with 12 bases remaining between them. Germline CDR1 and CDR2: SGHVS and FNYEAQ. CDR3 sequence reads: CASSFRQAIYNEQFF. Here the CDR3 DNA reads TGTGCCAGCAGCTTTCGACAGGCTATCTACAATGAGCAGTTCTTC.

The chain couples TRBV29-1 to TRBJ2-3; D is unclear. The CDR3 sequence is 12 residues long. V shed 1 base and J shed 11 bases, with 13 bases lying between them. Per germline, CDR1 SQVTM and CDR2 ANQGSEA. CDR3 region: CSVEGSPGGQYF. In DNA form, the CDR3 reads TGCAGCGTTGAAGGCAGCCCCGGCGGGCAGTATTTT.

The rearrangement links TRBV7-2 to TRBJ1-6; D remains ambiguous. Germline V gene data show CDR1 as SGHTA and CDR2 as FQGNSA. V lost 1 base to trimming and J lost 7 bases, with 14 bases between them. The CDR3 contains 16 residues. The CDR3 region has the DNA TGTGCCAGCAGCTTAGGACCGGAGCGGTGGAATTCACCCCTCCACTTT. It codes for CASSLGPERWNSPLHF. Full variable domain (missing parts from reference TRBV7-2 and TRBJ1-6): GAGVSQSPSNKVTEKGKDVELRCDPISGHTALYWYRQSLGQGLEFLIYFQGNSAPDKSGLPSDRFSAERTGGSVSTLTIQRTQQEDSAVYLCASSLGPERWNSPLHFGNGTRLTVT.

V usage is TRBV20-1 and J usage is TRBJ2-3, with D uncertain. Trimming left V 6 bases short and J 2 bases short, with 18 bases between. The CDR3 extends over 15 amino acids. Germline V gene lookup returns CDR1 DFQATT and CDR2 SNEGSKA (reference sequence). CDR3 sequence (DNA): TGCAGTGCCCACGGGCCGCAGAACCCCACAGATACGCAGTATTTT. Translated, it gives CSAHGPQNPTDTQYF.

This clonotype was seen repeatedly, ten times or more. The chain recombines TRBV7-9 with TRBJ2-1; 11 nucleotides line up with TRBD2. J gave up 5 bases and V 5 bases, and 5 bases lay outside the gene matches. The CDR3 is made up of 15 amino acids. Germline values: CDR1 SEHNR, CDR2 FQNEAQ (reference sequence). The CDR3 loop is CASSVPGLADNEQFF. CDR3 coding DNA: TGTGCCAGCAGCGTGCCGGGACTAGCGGACAATGAGCAGTTCTTC.

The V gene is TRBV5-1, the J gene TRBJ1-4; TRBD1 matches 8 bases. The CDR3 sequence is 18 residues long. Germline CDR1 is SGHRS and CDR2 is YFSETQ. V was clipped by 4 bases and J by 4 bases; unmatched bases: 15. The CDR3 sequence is CASSGGQGKLSLNEKLFF. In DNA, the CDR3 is TGCGCCAGCAGCGGCGGACAGGGAAAGTTGTCCCTTAATGAAAAACTGTTTTTT. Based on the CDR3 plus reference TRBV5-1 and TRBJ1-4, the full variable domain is KAGVTQTPRYLIKTRGQQVTLSCSPISGHRSVSWYQQTPGQGLQFLFEYFSETQRNKGNFPGRFSGRQFSNSRSEMNVSTLELGDSALYLCASSGGQGKLSLNEKLFFGSGTQLSVL.

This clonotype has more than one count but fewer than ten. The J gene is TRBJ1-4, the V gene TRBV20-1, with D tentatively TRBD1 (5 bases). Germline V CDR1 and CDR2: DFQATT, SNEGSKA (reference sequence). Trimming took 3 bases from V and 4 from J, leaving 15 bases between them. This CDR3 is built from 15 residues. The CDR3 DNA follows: TGCAGTGCTAGTCAACCAGGGTTTTATAATGAAAAACTGTTTTTT. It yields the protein CSASQPGFYNEKLFF.

CDR3 DNA sequence: TGCAGTGCTGGCCCAAGGACAGGGGTTGGTGATAACTATGGCTACACCTTC. The encoded protein is CSAGPRTGVGDNYGYTF. The chain links TRBV20-1 to TRBJ1-2; 9 nucleotides match TRBD1. The germline V gene has CDR1 DFQATT and CDR2 SNEGSKA (reference sequence). The CDR3 loop spans 17 amino acids. The trim removed 5 bases at V and 1 base at J, leaving 14 bases unmatched.